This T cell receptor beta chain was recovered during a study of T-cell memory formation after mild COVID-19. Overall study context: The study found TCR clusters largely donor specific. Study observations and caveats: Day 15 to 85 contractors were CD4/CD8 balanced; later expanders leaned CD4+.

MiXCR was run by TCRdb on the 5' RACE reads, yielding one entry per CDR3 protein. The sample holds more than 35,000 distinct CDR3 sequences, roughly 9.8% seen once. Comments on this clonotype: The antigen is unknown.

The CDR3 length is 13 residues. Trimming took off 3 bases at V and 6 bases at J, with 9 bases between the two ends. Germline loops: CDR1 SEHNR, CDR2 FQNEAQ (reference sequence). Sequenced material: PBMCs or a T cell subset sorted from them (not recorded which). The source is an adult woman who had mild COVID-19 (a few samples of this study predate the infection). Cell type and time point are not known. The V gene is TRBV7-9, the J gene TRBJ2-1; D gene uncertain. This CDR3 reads CASSFTLANEQFF. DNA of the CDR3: TGTGCCAGCAGCTTTACATTAGCCAATGAGCAGTTCTTC.